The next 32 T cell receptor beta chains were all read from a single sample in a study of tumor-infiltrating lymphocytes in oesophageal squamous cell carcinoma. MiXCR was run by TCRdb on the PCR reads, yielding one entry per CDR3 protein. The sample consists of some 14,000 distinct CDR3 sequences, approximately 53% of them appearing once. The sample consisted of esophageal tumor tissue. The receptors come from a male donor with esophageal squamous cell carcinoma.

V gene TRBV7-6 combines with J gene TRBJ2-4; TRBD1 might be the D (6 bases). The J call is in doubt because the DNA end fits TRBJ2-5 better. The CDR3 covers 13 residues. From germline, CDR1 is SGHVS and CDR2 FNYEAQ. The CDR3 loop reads CASNEGVQETQYF. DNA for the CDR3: TGTGCCAGCAACGAGGGGGTCCAAGAGACCCAGTACTTC.

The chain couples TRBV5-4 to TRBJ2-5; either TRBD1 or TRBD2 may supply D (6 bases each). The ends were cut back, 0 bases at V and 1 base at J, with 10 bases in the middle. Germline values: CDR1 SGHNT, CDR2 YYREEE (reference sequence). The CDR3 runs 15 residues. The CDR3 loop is CASSLASGAQETQYF. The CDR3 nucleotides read TGTGCCAGCAGCTTGGCCTCGGGGGCCCAAGAGACCCAGTACTTC.

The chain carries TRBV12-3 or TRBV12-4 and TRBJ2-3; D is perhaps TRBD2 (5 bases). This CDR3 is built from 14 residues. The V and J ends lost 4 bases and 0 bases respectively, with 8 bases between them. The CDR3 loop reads CASSYQRSTDTQYF. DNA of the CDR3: TGTGCCAGCAGTTACCAGCGGAGCACAGATACGCAGTATTTT.

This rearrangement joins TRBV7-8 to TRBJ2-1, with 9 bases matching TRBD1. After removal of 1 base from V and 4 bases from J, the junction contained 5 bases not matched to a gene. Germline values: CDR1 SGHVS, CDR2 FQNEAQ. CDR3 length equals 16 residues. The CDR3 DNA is TGTGCCAGCAGCTTAGGCTGGGGACAGGGATACAATGAGCAGTTCTTC. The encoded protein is CASSLGWGQGYNEQFF.

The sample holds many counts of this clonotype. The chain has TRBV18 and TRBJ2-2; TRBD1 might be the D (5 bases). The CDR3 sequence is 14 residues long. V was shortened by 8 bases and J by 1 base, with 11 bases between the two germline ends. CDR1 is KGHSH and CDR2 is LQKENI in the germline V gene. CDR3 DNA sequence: TGTGCCAGCCCCAGGGCAGGGAACACCGGGGAGCTGTTTTTT. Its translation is CASPRAGNTGELFF.

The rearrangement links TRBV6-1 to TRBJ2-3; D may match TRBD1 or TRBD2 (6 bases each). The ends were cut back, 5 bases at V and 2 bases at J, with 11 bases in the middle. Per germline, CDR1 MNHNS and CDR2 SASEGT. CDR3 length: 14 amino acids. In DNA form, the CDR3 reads TGTGCCAGCAGTTACGGGGGACACACAGATACGCAGTATTTT. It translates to CASSYGGHTDTQYF.

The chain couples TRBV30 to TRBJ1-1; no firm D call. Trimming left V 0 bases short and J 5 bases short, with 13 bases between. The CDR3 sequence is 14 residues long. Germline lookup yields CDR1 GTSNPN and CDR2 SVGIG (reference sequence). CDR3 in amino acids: CAWSVAGFRTEAFF. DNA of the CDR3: TGTGCCTGGAGTGTAGCCGGGTTCCGAACTGAAGCTTTCTTT.

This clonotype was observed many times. The CDR3 DNA is TGTGCCAGCAGCTTTGGTTCTGGGGCCAACGTCCTGACTTTC. It yields the protein CASSFGSGANVLTF. The rearrangement links TRBV5-6 to TRBJ2-6; D gene uncertain. V lost 2 bases and J 1 base, leaving 4 bases between the germline ends. The CDR3 has 14 amino acids. The V gene's germline CDR1 is SGHDT and CDR2 YYEEEE.

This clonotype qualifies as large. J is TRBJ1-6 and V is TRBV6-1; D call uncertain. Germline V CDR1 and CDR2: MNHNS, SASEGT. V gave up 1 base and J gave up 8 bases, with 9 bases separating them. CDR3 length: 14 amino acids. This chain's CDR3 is CASSEVPTDSPLHF. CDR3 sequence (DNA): TGTGCCAGCAGTGAAGTCCCCACCGATTCACCCCTCCACTTT.

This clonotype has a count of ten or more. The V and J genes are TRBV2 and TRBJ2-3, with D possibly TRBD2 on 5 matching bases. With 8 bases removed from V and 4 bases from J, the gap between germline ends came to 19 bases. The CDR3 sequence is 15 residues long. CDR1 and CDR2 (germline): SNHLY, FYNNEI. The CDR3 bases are TGTGCCAGCCTACCGAGGGAAGGGTGGGCAGATACGCAGTATTTT. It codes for CASLPREGWADTQYF.

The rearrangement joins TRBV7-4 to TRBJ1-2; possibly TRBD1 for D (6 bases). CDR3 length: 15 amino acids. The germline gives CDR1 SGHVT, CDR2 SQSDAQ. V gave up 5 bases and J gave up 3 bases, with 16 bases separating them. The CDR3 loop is CASSHSNRDDYGYTF. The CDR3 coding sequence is TGTGCCAGCAGCCACTCCAACAGGGACGACTATGGCTACACCTTC.

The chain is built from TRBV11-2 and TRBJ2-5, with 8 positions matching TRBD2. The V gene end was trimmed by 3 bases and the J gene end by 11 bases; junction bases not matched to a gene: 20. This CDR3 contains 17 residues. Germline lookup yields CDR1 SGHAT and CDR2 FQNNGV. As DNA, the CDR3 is TGTGCCAGCAGCTTCACTAGCGGTCTAAGCTCCTACAATGAGCAGTACTTC. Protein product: CASSFTSGLSSYNEQYF.

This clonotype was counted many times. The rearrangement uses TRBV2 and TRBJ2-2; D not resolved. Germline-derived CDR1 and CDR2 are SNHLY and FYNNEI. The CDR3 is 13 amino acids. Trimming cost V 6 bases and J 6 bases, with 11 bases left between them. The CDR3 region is CASSLNGPGELFF. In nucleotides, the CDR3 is TGTGCCAGCAGCTTGAATGGACCCGGGGAGCTGTTTTTT.

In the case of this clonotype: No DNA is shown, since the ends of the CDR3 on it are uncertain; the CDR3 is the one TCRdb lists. The CDR3 here is CASSEAHGRALWLHLRF. The rearrangement uses TRBV6-1 and TRBJ2-6; TRBD2 is taken as the D call from the table, unchecked against the DNA. CDR1 is MNHNS and CDR2 is SASEGT in the germline V gene. The CDR3 is 17 amino acids long, termini counted.

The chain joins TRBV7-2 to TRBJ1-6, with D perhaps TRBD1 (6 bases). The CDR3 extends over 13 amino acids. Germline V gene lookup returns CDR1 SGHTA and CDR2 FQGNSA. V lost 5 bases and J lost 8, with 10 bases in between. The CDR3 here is CASSPYRDSPLHF. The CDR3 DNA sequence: TGTGCCAGCAGCCCCTACAGGGATTCACCCCTCCACTTT.

The CDR3 DNA sequence: TGTGCCAGCAGCTCCGAGACGAGGGATACGCAGTATTTT. The encoded protein is CASSSETRDTQYF. The V call is TRBV11-2, the J call TRBJ2-3, with D hard to call. The CDR3 is made up of 13 amino acids. V lost 4 bases to trimming and J lost 6 bases, with 11 bases between them. The germline V gene has CDR1 SGHAT and CDR2 FQNNGV.

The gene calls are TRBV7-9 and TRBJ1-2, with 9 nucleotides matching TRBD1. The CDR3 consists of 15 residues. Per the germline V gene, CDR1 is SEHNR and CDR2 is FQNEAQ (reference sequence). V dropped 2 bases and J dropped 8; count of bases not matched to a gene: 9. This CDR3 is CASSLNGQGYGGYTF. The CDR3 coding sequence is TGTGCCAGCAGCTTAAATGGACAGGGGTATGGAGGCTACACCTTC.

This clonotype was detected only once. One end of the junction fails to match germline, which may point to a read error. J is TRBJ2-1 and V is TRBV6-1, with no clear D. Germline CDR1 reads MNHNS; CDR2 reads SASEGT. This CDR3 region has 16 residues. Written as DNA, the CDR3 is TGTGCCAGCAGTGAACTTATGGGCGCACTCTACAATAAGCAGTTCTTC. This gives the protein CASSELMGALYNKQFF.

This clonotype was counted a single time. CDR3 loop: CASSWGPTYEQYF. The CDR3 coding sequence is TGTGCCAGCAGCTGGGGACCTACCTACGAGCAGTACTTC. This chain uses TRBV7-2 with TRBJ2-5; possibly TRBD1 or TRBD2 for D (5 bases each). The last part of the DNA fits TRBJ2-7 better; the J call may be wrong. Per germline, CDR1 SGHTA and CDR2 FQGNSA. CDR3 size: 13 residues.

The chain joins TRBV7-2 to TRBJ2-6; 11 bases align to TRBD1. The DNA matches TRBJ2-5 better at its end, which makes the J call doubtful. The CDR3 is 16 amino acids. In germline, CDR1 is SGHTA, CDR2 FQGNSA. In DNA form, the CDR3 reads TGTGCCAGCAGCCAAAACGGACAGGGGGCTAGAGAGACCCAGTACTTC. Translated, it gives CASSQNGQGARETQYF.

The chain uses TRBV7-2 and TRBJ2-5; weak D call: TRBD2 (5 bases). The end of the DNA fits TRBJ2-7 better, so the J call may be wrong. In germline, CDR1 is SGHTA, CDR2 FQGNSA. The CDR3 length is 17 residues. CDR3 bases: TGTGCCAGCAGCTCCCCGATTCGGGGTATGGTCTCCTACGAGCAGTACTTC. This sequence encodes CASSSPIRGMVSYEQYF.

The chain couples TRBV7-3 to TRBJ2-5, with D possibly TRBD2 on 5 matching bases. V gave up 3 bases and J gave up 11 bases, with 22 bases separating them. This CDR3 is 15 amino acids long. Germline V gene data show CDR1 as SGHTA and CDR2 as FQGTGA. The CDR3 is CASSFGSSSYNEQYF. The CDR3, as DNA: TGTGCCAGCAGCTTCGGGTCTAGCTCCTACAATGAGCAGTACTTC.

The CDR3 is CASSQRQGAPLTEAFF. In nucleotides, the CDR3 is TGTGCCAGCAGCCAACGACAGGGGGCACCCCTCACTGAAGCTTTCTTT. The J gene is TRBJ1-1, the V gene TRBV13, with 10 bases matching TRBD1. Trimming at V came to 5 bases and at J to 4 bases, leaving 10 bases not matched to a gene. The germline CDR1 and CDR2 sequences are PRHDT and FYEKMQ (reference sequence). The CDR3 consists of 16 residues.

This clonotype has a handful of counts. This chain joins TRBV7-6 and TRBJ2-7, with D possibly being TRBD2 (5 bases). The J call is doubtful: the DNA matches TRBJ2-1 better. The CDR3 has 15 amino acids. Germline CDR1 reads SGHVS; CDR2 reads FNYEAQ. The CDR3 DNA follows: TGTGCCAGCAGCCGTTCACTAGTGAGTTACAATGAGCAGTTCTTC. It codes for CASSRSLVSYNEQFF.

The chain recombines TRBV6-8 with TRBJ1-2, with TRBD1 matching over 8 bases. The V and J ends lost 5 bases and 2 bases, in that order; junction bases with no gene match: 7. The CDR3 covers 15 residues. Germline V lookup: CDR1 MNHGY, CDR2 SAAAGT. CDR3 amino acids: CASSLLWTGNYGYTF. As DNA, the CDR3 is TGTGCCAGCAGTCTACTATGGACAGGGAACTATGGCTACACCTTC.

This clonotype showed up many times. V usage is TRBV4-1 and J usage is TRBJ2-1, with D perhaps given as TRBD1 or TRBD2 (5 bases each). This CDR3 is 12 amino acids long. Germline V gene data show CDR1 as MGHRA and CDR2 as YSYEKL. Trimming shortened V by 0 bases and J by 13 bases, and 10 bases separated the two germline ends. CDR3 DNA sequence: TGCGCCAGCAGCCAAGACAGGGAGTGCCAGTTCTTC. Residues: CASSQDRECQFF.

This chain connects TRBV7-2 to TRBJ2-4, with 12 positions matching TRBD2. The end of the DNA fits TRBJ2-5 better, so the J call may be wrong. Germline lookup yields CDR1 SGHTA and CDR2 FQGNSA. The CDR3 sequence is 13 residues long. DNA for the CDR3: TGTGCCAGCACTAGCGGGAGGGGAGAGACCCAGTACTTC. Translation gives CASTSGRGETQYF.

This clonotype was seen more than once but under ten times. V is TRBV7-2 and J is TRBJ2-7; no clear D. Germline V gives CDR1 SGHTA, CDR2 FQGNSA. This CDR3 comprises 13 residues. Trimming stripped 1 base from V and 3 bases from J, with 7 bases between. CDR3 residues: CASSLVWVYEQYF. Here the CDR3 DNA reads TGTGCCAGCAGCTTAGTATGGGTCTACGAGCAGTACTTC.

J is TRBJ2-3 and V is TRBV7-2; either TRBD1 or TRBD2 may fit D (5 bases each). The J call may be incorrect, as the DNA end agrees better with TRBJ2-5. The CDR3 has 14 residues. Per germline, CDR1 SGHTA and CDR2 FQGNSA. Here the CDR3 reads CASSSTRGGVTQYF. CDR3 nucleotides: TGTGCCAGCAGTTCGACCCGTGGGGGTGTGACCCAGTACTTC.

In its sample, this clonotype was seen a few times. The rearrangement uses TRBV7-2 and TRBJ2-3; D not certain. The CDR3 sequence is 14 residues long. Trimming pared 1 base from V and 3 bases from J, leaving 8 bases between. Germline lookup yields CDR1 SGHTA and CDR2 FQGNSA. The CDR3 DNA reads TGTGCCAGCAGCTTAGAGGCTGTGACAGATACGCAGTATTTT. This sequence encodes CASSLEAVTDTQYF.

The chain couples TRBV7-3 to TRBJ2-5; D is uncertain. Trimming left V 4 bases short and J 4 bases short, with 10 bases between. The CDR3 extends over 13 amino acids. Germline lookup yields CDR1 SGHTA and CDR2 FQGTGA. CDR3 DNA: TGTGCCAGCAGCTCCTCCGACTTAGAGACCCAGTACTTC. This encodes CASSSSDLETQYF. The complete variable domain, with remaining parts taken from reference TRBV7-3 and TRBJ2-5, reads GAGVSQTPSNKVTEKGKYVELRCDPISGHTALYWYRQSLGQGPEFLIYFQGTGAADDSGLPNDRFFAVRPEGSVSTLKIQRTERGDSAVYLCASSSSDLETQYFGPGTRLLVL.

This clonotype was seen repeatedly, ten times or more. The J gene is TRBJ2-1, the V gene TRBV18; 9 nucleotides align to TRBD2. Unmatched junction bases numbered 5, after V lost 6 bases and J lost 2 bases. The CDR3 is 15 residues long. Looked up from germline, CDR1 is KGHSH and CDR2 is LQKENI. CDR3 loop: CASSPGTSTYNEQFF. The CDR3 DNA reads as TGTGCCAGCTCCCCCGGGACTAGCACCTACAATGAGCAGTTCTTC.